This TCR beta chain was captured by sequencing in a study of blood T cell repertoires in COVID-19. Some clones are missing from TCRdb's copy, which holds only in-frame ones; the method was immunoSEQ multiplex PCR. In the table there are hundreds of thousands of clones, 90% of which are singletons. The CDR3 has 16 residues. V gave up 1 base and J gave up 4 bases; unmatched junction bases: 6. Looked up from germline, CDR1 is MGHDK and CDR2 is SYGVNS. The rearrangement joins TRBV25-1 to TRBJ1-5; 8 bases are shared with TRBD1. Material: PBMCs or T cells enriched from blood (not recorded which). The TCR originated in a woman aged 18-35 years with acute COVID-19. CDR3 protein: CASSESTGVRNQPQHF. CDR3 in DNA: TGTGCCAGCAGTGAATCGACAGGGGTGAGGAATCAGCCCCAGCATTTT.